One sample yielded the 6 T cell receptor beta chains listed below, sequenced in a study of cytomegalovirus exposure and HLA in healthy donors. PCR involved 60 Vbeta and 13 Jbeta primers. The protocol was immunoSEQ multiplex PCR, while the TCRdb copy is restricted to in-frame clones and leaves out a portion. The sample lists a few hundred thousand clones, 80% to 95% occurring once. Sequenced: PBMCs. The receptors come from a girl aged 2 to 9 in good health and CMV-seronegative.

The V gene is TRBV7-6, the J gene TRBJ1-1; TRBD1 matches at 9 bases. With 5 bases clipped from V and 12 bases from J, the junction kept 7 bases outside the gene matches. This CDR3 spans 12 amino acids. CDR1 SGHVS and CDR2 FNYEAQ come from the germline V gene. CDR3 in amino acids: CASSPWTGESFF. The CDR3 nucleotides are TGTGCCAGCAGCCCCTGGACAGGGGAGTCTTTCTTT.

In DNA, the CDR3 is TGTGCCAGCAGCTCCGACACCCCTGGGGCCAACGTCCTGACTTTC. Its protein is CASSSDTPGANVLTF. The chain links TRBV27 to TRBJ2-6; D gene uncertain. CDR1 and CDR2 (germline): MNHEY, SMNVEV (reference sequence). The CDR3 is made up of 15 amino acids. V lost 6 bases to trimming and J lost 2 bases, with 11 bases between them.

The DNA for the CDR3 is TGTGCCAGCTCACCACCGAACAGTATTGCAACTAATGAAAAACTGTTTTTT. Translating it yields CASSPPNSIATNEKLFF. This chain uses TRBV18 with TRBJ1-4; D call uncertain. The CDR3 loop spans 17 amino acids. The germline V gene has CDR1 KGHSH and CDR2 LQKENI. Between the trimmed V and J ends, which lost 0 bases and 0 bases, there was a span of 11 bases.

The chain employs TRBV19 and TRBJ2-5, with 7 positions matching TRBD1. CDR3 size: 15 residues. V shed 3 bases, J shed 5 bases, and the junction held 9 bases outside the gene matches. Germline assignment: CDR1 LNHDA and CDR2 SQIVND (reference sequence). CDR3 residues: CASSILGTAGETQYF. In DNA form, the CDR3 reads TGTGCCAGTAGTATCCTTGGGACAGCTGGGGAGACCCAGTACTTC.

V is TRBV2 and J is TRBJ1-1, with D possibly being TRBD1 (5 bases). The V end lost 3 bases, the J end lost 1 base, and 9 bases lay between the germline ends. CDR1 and CDR2 from the germline V gene are SNHLY and FYNNEI. The CDR3 is made up of 14 amino acids. The CDR3 region has the DNA TGTGCCAGCAGTGAGCACAGGTCGAACACTGAAGCTTTCTTT. Protein product: CASSEHRSNTEAFF. The entire variable domain, with the rest obtained from reference TRBV2 and TRBJ1-1, is as follows: EPEVTQTPSHQVTQMGQEVILRCVPISNHLYFYWYRQILGQKVEFLVSFYNNEISEKSEIFDDQFSVERPDGSNFTLKIRSTKLEDSAMYFCASSEHRSNTEAFFGQGTRLTVV.

The rearrangement links TRBV5-1 to TRBJ2-1; D gene ambiguous. This CDR3 spans 13 amino acids. Per the germline V gene, CDR1 is SGHRS and CDR2 is YFSETQ. The V end lost 3 bases, the J end lost 5 bases, and 9 bases lay between the germline ends. CDR3 in amino acids: CASSSTTHNEQFF. CDR3 DNA sequence: TGCGCCAGCAGCTCTACGACACACAATGAGCAGTTCTTC.